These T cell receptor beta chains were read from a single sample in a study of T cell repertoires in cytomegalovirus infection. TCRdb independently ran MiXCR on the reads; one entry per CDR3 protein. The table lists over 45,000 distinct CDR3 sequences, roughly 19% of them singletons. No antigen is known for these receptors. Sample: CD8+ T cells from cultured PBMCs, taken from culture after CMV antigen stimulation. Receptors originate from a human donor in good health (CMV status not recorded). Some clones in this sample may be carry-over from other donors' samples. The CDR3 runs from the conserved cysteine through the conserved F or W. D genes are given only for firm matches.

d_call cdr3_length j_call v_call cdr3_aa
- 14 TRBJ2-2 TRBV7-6 CASSRGGLNGELFF
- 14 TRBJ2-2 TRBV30 CAWRGGGGTGELFF
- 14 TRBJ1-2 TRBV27 CASRGLQLDYGYTF
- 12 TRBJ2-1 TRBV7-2 CASSAERNEQFF
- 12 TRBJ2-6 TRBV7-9 CASSLATEELTF
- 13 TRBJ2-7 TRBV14 CASSQQGPYEQYF
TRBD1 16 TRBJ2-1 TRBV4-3 CASSQVDRGLDNEQFF
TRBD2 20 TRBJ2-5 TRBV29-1 CSVGGLAGGPVQNRGETQYF
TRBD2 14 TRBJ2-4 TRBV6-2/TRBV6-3 CASSYRLAGKFQYF
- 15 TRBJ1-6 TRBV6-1 CASSEYGLGNSPLHF
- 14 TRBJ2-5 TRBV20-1 CSATRLESQETQYF
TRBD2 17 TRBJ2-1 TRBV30 CAWSGLAGVGSYNEQFF
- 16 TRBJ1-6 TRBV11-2 CASSPAVDPYNSPLHF
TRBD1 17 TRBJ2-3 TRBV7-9 CASSLAQDRGLTDTQYF
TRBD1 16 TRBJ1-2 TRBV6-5 CASSPSGTGDFYGYTF
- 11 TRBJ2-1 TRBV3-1 CASWGYNEQFF
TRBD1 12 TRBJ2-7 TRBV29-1 CSVGQGAREQYF
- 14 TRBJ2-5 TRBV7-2 CASSLGADGWTQYF
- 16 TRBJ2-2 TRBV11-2 CASSLTPQGLTGELFF
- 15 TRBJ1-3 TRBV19 CASSIGQRSGNTIYF
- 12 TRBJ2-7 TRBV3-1 CASSRTSYEQYF
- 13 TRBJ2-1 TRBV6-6 CASSPVDMYEQFF